These T cell receptor beta chains were read from a single sample in a study of blood T cell repertoires in COVID-19. Clones were sequenced by immunoSEQ multiplex PCR, and TCRdb holds only the in-frame ones, with some missing. The table has about 110,000 clones, less than 80% seen once. Sequencing was carried out using peripheral blood. The receptor source for this set is a man of 80 years or more with COVID-19, enrolled during active disease. The CDR3 runs from the conserved cysteine through the conserved F or W. The D gene is left open where the match is weak. Some rows mark clone size as missing; the rest say once, few, many or name a class of expanded clone.

V: TRBV7-9
size: once
D: .
J: TRBJ2-7
CDR3: CASSLLSRETGRQYF
DNA: TGTGCCAGCAGCTTACTTTCTAGGGAGACGGGGAGGCAGTACTTC

V: TRBV7-9
size: .
D: .
J: TRBJ1-6
CDR3: CASSLETGSPLHF
DNA: TGTGCCAGCAGCTTAGAGACGGGTTCACCCCTCCACTTT

V: TRBV14
size: few
D: .
J: TRBJ1-3
CDR3: CASSQDPVDYAGNTIYF
DNA: TGTGCCAGCAGCCAAGATCCTGTAGATTACGCTGGAAACACCATATATTTT

V: TRBV5-1
size: .
D: .
J: TRBJ2-5
CDR3: CASAREGARQETQYF
DNA: TGCGCCAGCGCCCGGGAGGGGGCGAGGCAGGAGACCCAGTACTTC

V: TRBV19
size: .
D: .
J: TRBJ2-7
CDR3: CASSIPGLNEQYF
DNA: TGTGCCAGTAGTATACCCGGGTTGAACGAGCAGTACTTC

V: TRBV7-9
size: few
D: .
J: TRBJ2-5
CDR3: CASSLGAGLGPQETQYF
DNA: TGTGCCAGCAGCTTAGGTGCAGGGTTGGGTCCCCAAGAGACCCAGTACTTC

V: TRBV23-1
size: .
D: .
J: TRBJ2-7
CDR3: CASSQSLYEQYF
DNA: TGCGCCAGCAGTCAATCTCTTTACGAGCAGTACTTC

V: TRBV7-9
size: .
D: .
J: TRBJ2-1
CDR3: CASTWRAENEQFF
DNA: TGTGCCAGCACTTGGAGGGCCGAGAATGAGCAGTTCTTC

V: TRBV30
size: .
D: .
J: TRBJ2-1
CDR3: CAWSVTGWSNEQFF
DNA: TGTGCCTGGAGTGTCACAGGTTGGAGCAATGAGCAGTTCTTC

V: TRBV20-1
size: .
D: .
J: TRBJ2-3
CDR3: CSASRSQDQDTQYF
DNA: TGCAGTGCTAGTAGGTCACAGGACCAAGATACGCAGTATTTT

V: TRBV5-1
size: .
D: TRBD2
J: TRBJ2-7
CDR3: CASSLRAGGPGVEQYF
DNA: TGCGCCAGCAGCTTGCGAGCGGGAGGGCCAGGGGTGGAGCAGTACTTC

V: TRBV2
size: .
D: .
J: TRBJ2-5
CDR3: CASSVNREETQYF
DNA: TGTGCCAGCAGTGTAAACAGGGAAGAGACCCAGTACTTC

V: TRBV29-1
size: once
D: .
J: TRBJ2-1
CDR3: CSVEDNTNYNEQFF
DNA: TGCAGCGTTGAAGATAATACTAACTACAATGAGCAGTTCTTC

V: TRBV5-6
size: .
D: .
J: TRBJ2-2
CDR3: CASSLGRLTGELFF
DNA: TGTGCCAGCAGCTTGGGCAGGCTTACCGGGGAGCTGTTTTTT

V: TRBV6-5
size: .
D: .
J: TRBJ1-1
CDR3: CASSFTGMRLDTEAFF
DNA: TGTGCCAGCAGTTTTACAGGTATGCGGCTTGACACTGAAGCTTTCTTT

V: TRBV5-1
size: .
D: .
J: TRBJ2-3
CDR3: CASSLDASPPDTQYF
DNA: TGCGCCAGCAGCTTGGACGCTAGCCCGCCAGATACGCAGTATTTT

V: TRBV5-5
size: .
D: .
J: TRBJ1-5
CDR3: CASSLGPSNQPQHF
DNA: TGTGCCAGCAGCTTGGGGCCCAGCAATCAGCCCCAGCATTTT

V: TRBV5-1
size: .
D: TRBD2
J: TRBJ2-3
CDR3: CASSLVGGSSTDTQYF
DNA: TGCGCCAGCAGCTTGGTCGGCGGGAGCTCCACAGATACGCAGTATTTT

V: TRBV5-5
size: once
D: .
J: TRBJ2-1
CDR3: CASSLTGGASSGRNEQFF
DNA: TGTGCCAGCAGCTTGACAGGGGGCGCGAGTAGCGGGAGAAATGAGCAGTTCTTC

V: TRBV7-2
size: .
D: TRBD1
J: TRBJ2-5
CDR3: CASSLAGTGEETQYF
DNA: TGTGCCAGCAGCTTAGCGGGGACAGGAGAAGAGACCCAGTACTTC

V: TRBV19
size: .
D: .
J: TRBJ1-5
CDR3: CASSRGGSARQRPNQPQHF
DNA: TGTGCCAGTAGTAGGGGGGGTTCGGCCCGACAGAGACCGAATCAGCCCCAGCATTTT

V: TRBV4-3
size: .
D: .
J: TRBJ2-4
CDR3: CASSQISVSNIQYF
DNA: TGCGCCAGCAGCCAGATTAGTGTATCAAACATTCAGTACTTC

V: TRBV11-2
size: .
D: TRBD2
J: TRBJ2-2
CDR3: CASSYLAGRDTGELFF
DNA: TGTGCCAGCAGCTATCTAGCGGGACGGGACACCGGGGAGCTGTTTTTT

V: TRBV5-1
size: .
D: .
J: TRBJ2-7
CDR3: CASSLEQNSYEQYF
DNA: TGCGCCAGCAGCTTAGAACAGAACTCCTACGAGCAGTACTTC

V: TRBV6-5
size: .
D: .
J: TRBJ1-3
CDR3: CASSHLATGNTIYF
DNA: TGTGCCAGCAGCCACCTGGCAACTGGAAACACCATATATTTT

V: TRBV15
size: .
D: .
J: TRBJ2-3
CDR3: CATSPGRGADTQYF
DNA: TGTGCCACCAGCCCCGGTCGGGGGGCTGATACGCAGTATTTT

V: TRBV5-4
size: .
D: .
J: TRBJ2-5
CDR3: CASSRVAGPQETQYF
DNA: TGTGCCAGCAGCCGGGTGGCGGGACCCCAAGAGACCCAGTACTTC

V: TRBV7-9
size: .
D: TRBD2
J: TRBJ2-7
CDR3: CASSSGGTSGRREQYF
DNA: TGTGCCAGCAGCTCAGGCGGGACTAGCGGGAGACGCGAGCAGTACTTC

V: TRBV2
size: .
D: TRBD1
J: TRBJ1-6
CDR3: CASSGGQGARADSPLHF
DNA: TGTGCCAGCAGTGGTGGACAGGGGGCGCGGGCCGATTCACCCCTCCACTTT

V: TRBV27
size: once
D: .
J: TRBJ1-6
CDR3: CASRASYNSPLHF
DNA: TGTGCCAGCAGAGCCTCCTATAATTCACCCCTCCACTTT

V: TRBV19
size: .
D: TRBD2
J: TRBJ2-5
CDR3: CASSITSGETQYF
DNA: TGTGCCAGTAGTATCACTAGCGGAGAGACCCAGTACTTC

V: TRBV3-1/TRBV3-2
size: .
D: TRBD1
J: TRBJ2-7
CDR3: CASSQDHRTGNEQYF
DNA: TGTGCCAGCAGCCAAGACCACCGGACAGGCAACGAGCAGTACTTC

V: TRBV6-5
size: .
D: .
J: TRBJ2-1
CDR3: CASSYSPDKNEQFF
DNA: TGTGCCAGCAGTTACTCGCCGGACAAAAATGAGCAGTTCTTC

V: TRBV7-9
size: .
D: TRBD1
J: TRBJ1-2
CDR3: CASSLAQGARGYTF
DNA: TGTGCCAGCAGCTTAGCGCAGGGGGCGCGAGGCTACACCTTC

V: TRBV25-1
size: .
D: .
J: TRBJ1-2
CDR3: CASRTTNYGYTF
DNA: TGTGCCAGCAGGACAACTAACTATGGCTACACCTTC

V: TRBV13
size: .
D: .
J: TRBJ2-1
CDR3: CASGTPGTGLYNEQFF
DNA: TGTGCCAGCGGCACCCCCGGCACAGGGTTATACAATGAGCAGTTCTTC

V: TRBV30
size: few
D: .
J: TRBJ2-2
CDR3: CAWAGRAGELFF
DNA: TGTGCCTGGGCGGGGAGAGCCGGGGAGCTGTTTTTT

V: TRBV19
size: .
D: .
J: TRBJ2-7
CDR3: CASSGGNGEQYF
DNA: TGTGCCAGTAGTGGGGGCAATGGGGAGCAGTACTTC

V: TRBV5-1
size: .
D: .
J: TRBJ2-3
CDR3: CASSTQGGGTDTQYF
DNA: TGCGCCAGCAGCACACAGGGTGGCGGCACAGATACGCAGTATTTT

V: TRBV5-8
size: .
D: TRBD2
J: TRBJ2-7
CDR3: CASRLAGDSYEQYF
DNA: TGTGCCAGCCGGCTAGCGGGAGATTCTTACGAGCAGTACTTC